A selection of T cell receptor beta chains follows, all from one sample in a study of T cell changes during pregnancy in multiple sclerosis. The table came from immunoSEQ multiplex PCR; TCRdb's copy has only in-frame clones and leaves some out. Of tens of thousands of clones listed, under 95% are singletons. This sample comprised peripheral blood, obtained in the third trimester of pregnancy. Receptor source: a female donor in good health, enrolled as a control in a pregnancy study. Both conserved end residues are part of each CDR3. A D gene is named only where the DNA matches it firmly. Clone size is not always given. Where it is, it says once, few, many or a class for expanded clones.

d_gene	v_gene	abundance	j_gene	CDR3aa	CDR3nt
-	TRBV2	once	TRBJ1-5	CASTTGGQPQHF	TGTGCCAGCACCACGGGTGGACAGCCCCAGCATTTT
TRBD1	TRBV7-9	once	TRBJ1-1	CASSSGQVGTEAFF	TGTGCCAGCAGCTCAGGACAGGTCGGGACTGAAGCTTTCTTT
TRBD2	TRBV29-1	-	TRBJ2-7	CSVELAGKRYEQYF	TGCAGCGTTGAATTAGCGGGGAAAAGATACGAGCAGTACTTC
TRBD2	TRBV9	-	TRBJ2-3	CASSVAGGSTDTQYF	TGTGCCAGCAGCGTAGCCGGGGGGAGCACAGATACGCAGTATTTT
TRBD1	TRBV4-2	-	TRBJ1-5	CASSQDPGQGMSNQPQHF	TGTGCCAGCAGCCAAGATCCGGGACAGGGGATGAGCAATCAGCCCCAGCATTTT
-	TRBV5-1	-	TRBJ2-7	CASSLTGESYEQYF	TGCGCCAGCAGCTTGACAGGCGAATCCTACGAGCAGTACTTC
-	TRBV7-9	-	TRBJ2-7	CASSSGDGEQYF	TGTGCCAGCAGCTCAGGGGACGGCGAGCAGTACTTC
TRBD1	TRBV4-2	-	TRBJ1-1	CASSRGQTNTEAFF	TGTGCCAGCAGCCGGGGACAGACGAACACTGAAGCTTTCTTT
-	TRBV6-1	few	TRBJ1-2	CASSEARTVF	TGTGCCAGCAGTGAAGCCCGGACAGTCTTC
TRBD1	TRBV28	-	TRBJ1-2	CASSFLYDRAGGYTF	TGTGCCAGCAGTTTCTTATACGACAGGGCGGGTGGCTACACCTTC
-	TRBV19	-	TRBJ1-2	CASSTNRQSAGYTF	TGTGCCAGTAGTACCAATCGACAGTCCGCTGGCTACACCTTC
-	TRBV7-9	-	TRBJ2-2	CASSSGLPPGELFF	TGTGCCAGCAGCTCGGGACTCCCCCCCGGGGAGCTGTTTTTT
-	TRBV4-1	once	TRBJ1-2	CASSQDPNSVNYGYTF	TGCGCCAGCAGCCAAGATCCCAATTCGGTTAACTATGGCTACACCTTC
-	TRBV5-1	-	TRBJ2-5	CASSPQGTQETQYF	TGCGCCAGCAGCCCCCAGGGGACCCAAGAGACCCAGTACTTC
-	TRBV6-5	-	TRBJ2-7	CASSQGRVDYEQYF	TGTGCCAGCAGCCAGGGGCGGGTGGACTACGAGCAGTACTTC
-	TRBV6-4	-	TRBJ1-1	CASSEQGISTEAFF	TGTGCCAGCAGTGAGCAGGGTATCAGCACTGAAGCTTTCTTT
TRBD1	TRBV2	-	TRBJ1-1	CASSGRQGRTNTEAFF	TGTGCCAGCAGTGGAAGACAGGGTAGGACGAACACTGAAGCTTTCTTT
-	TRBV29-1	-	TRBJ2-5	CSVRAGVDRIQETQYF	TGCAGCGTGCGCGCCGGCGTTGACAGGATCCAAGAGACCCAGTACTTC
-	TRBV28	-	TRBJ2-7	CASRRASSYEQYF	TGTGCCAGCAGACGAGCTAGCTCCTACGAGCAGTACTTC
TRBD1	TRBV19	once	TRBJ1-2	CASSRGQGSYYGYTF	TGTGCCAGTAGTAGGGGACAGGGGAGCTACTATGGCTACACCTTC
TRBD1	TRBV4-1	-	TRBJ1-2	CASSQASGTGRGGNYGYTF	TGCGCCAGCAGCCAGGCTTCCGGGACAGGGAGAGGGGGTAACTATGGCTACACCTTC
-	TRBV19	-	TRBJ2-2	CASSKSGTNTGELFF	TGTGCCAGTAGTAAGTCGGGGACAAACACCGGGGAGCTGTTTTTT
TRBD1	TRBV19	-	TRBJ1-5	CASNRQGAAQPQHF	TGTGCCAGTAACAGACAGGGGGCGGCTCAGCCCCAGCATTTT
TRBD1	TRBV5-1	-	TRBJ1-2	CASSLAKGAMDGYTF	TGCGCCAGCAGCTTGGCCAAGGGGGCAATGGATGGCTACACCTTC
-	TRBV7-2	-	TRBJ1-5	CASSRTYGNQPQHF	TGTGCCAGCAGTAGGACTTATGGCAATCAGCCCCAGCATTTT
-	TRBV7-2	-	TRBJ1-1	CASSLGILGNTEAFF	TGTGCCAGCAGCTTAGGTATCCTAGGTAACACTGAAGCTTTCTTT
-	TRBV19	-	TRBJ1-1	CASNTPGGPNTEAFF	TGTGCCAGTAATACCCCCGGGGGACCGAACACTGAAGCTTTCTTT
TRBD1	TRBV6-5	-	TRBJ1-3	CASTTGQGRNTIYF	TGTGCCAGCACTACGGGACAGGGCCGAAACACCATATATTTT
-	TRBV27	-	TRBJ1-4	CASSPVGGEKLFF	TGTGCCAGCAGTCCCGTGGGGGGGGAAAAACTGTTTTTT
-	TRBV27	-	TRBJ1-5	CASSLRVGDQPQHF	TGTGCCAGCAGTTTAAGGGTCGGGGATCAGCCCCAGCATTTT
TRBD2	TRBV10-3	-	TRBJ2-3	CAISRLAGSTDTQYF	TGTGCCATCAGTCGACTAGCGGGGAGCACAGATACGCAGTATTTT
-	TRBV6-5	-	TRBJ1-2	CASSYGQNYGYTF	TGTGCCAGCAGTTACGGACAAAACTATGGCTACACCTTC
-	TRBV19	-	TRBJ2-3	CASRTRLPTDTQYF	TGTGCCAGTAGAACCAGACTACCTACAGATACGCAGTATTTT
TRBD2	TRBV19	once	TRBJ2-2	CASRGGGSNTGELFF	TGTGCCAGTAGAGGCGGGGGGTCGAACACCGGGGAGCTGTTTTTT
-	TRBV29-1	-	TRBJ1-4	CSVGWDTEKLFF	TGCAGCGTTGGTTGGGACACAGAAAAACTGTTTTTT
-	TRBV6-5	-	TRBJ1-1	CASSFLTGHPEAFF	TGTGCCAGCAGTTTTCTGACAGGACACCCTGAAGCTTTCTTT
TRBD1	TRBV6-5	-	TRBJ2-6	CADDRAAGANVLTF	TGTGCCGACGACAGGGCGGCTGGGGCCAACGTCCTGACTTTC
-	TRBV4-3	-	TRBJ2-1	CASSQDAGNYNEQFF	TGCGCCAGCAGCCAAGATGCGGGGAACTACAATGAGCAGTTCTTC
TRBD2	TRBV9	-	TRBJ2-5	CASSVAPSGGVETQYF	TGTGCCAGCAGCGTAGCTCCCAGCGGGGGGGTAGAGACCCAGTACTTC
-	TRBV4-3	-	TRBJ1-2	CASSQGTAPNYGYTF	TGCGCCAGCAGCCAAGGGACAGCTCCTAACTATGGCTACACCTTC
-	TRBV2	-	TRBJ2-7	CASRLADPYEQYF	TGTGCCAGCAGGTTAGCGGACCCCTACGAGCAGTACTTC
TRBD1	TRBV9	-	TRBJ2-2	CASSVEGQHTGELFF	TGTGCCAGCAGCGTAGAGGGACAGCACACCGGGGAGCTGTTTTTT
-	TRBV5-5	-	TRBJ2-3	CASSLLTDTQYF	TGTGCCAGCAGCTTGCTTACAGATACGCAGTATTTT
-	TRBV7-9	-	TRBJ2-6	CASRPTVSGANVLTF	TGTGCCAGCAGACCTACAGTATCTGGGGCCAACGTCCTGACTTTC
-	TRBV9	-	TRBJ1-3	CASAAGNTIYF	TGTGCCAGCGCGGCTGGAAACACCATATATTTT
TRBD2	TRBV5-5	-	TRBJ2-5	CASSARTSGGTYQETQYF	TGTGCCAGCAGCGCCAGGACTAGCGGGGGGACGTACCAAGAGACCCAGTACTTC
-	TRBV18	once	TRBJ1-3	CASLESRGTGNTIYF	TGTGCCAGCCTAGAATCTCGGGGAACTGGAAACACCATATATTTT
TRBD1	TRBV5-5	-	TRBJ2-5	CASSPPPTGARETQYF	TGTGCCAGCAGCCCCCCGCCGACAGGGGCCAGGGAGACCCAGTACTTC
-	TRBV4-3	once	TRBJ1-1	CASSQVGSRGGTEAFF	TGCGCCAGCAGCCAAGTGGGGTCCAGGGGCGGCACTGAAGCTTTCTTT
-	TRBV28	-	TRBJ1-2	CASSLTGDYGYTF	TGTGCCAGCAGTTTAACAGGAGACTATGGCTACACCTTC
TRBD1	TRBV7-9	-	TRBJ1-1	CASGTVAPSGTEAFF	TGTGCCAGTGGGACAGTGGCCCCCTCGGGTACTGAAGCTTTCTTT
TRBD2	TRBV28	medium-sized	TRBJ2-1	CASSSYAAGEYQNEQFF	TGTGCCAGCAGTTCCTATGCAGCGGGGGAGTATCAAAATGAGCAGTTCTTC
-	TRBV4-3	-	TRBJ1-1	CASSQSGSNTEAFF	TGCGCCAGCAGCCAATCAGGATCCAACACTGAAGCTTTCTTT
TRBD2	TRBV4-3	-	TRBJ2-4	CASSQELAGGKNIQYF	TGCGCCAGCAGCCAAGAACTTGCGGGGGGAAAAAACATTCAGTACTTC
TRBD2	TRBV4-1	-	TRBJ2-5	CASSLSHGGGGTQYF	TGCGCCAGCAGCCTCTCCCACGGCGGGGGAGGGACCCAGTACTTC
-	TRBV7-7	-	TRBJ2-3	CASSFTTLDTQYF	TGTGCTAGCAGCTTCACTACCCTGGATACGCAGTATTTT
TRBD1	TRBV7-8	-	TRBJ1-5	CASSLIRTGIGGQPQHF	TGTGCCAGCAGCTTAATTAGGACAGGGATAGGAGGTCAGCCCCAGCATTTT
-	TRBV9	-	TRBJ1-3	CASSVQAISGNTIYF	TGTGCCAGCAGCGTACAAGCCATCTCTGGAAACACCATATATTTT